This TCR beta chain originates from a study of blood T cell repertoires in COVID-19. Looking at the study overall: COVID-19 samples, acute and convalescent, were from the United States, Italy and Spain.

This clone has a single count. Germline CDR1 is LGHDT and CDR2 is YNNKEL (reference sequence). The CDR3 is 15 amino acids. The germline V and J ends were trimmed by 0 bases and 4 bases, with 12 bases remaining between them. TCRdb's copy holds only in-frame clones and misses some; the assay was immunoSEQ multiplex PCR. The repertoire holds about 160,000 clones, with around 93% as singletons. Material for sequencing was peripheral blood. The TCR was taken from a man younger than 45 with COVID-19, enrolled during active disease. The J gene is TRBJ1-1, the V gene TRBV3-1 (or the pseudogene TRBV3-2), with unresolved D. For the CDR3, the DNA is TGTGCCAGCAGCCAAGAATTTGCAGGAAGCACTGAAGCTTTCTTT. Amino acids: CASSQEFAGSTEAFF.